The next 9 T cell receptor beta chains were all read from a single sample in a study of molecular identifiers for immune sequencing clone quantification. TCRdb itself ran the PCR reads through MiXCR, one entry per CDR3 protein. Among some 320,000 distinct CDR3 sequences listed, 24% were seen once. Material: naive CD8+ T cells from blood, with Jurkat cell RNA spiked in. Regarding subset: FACS-sorted CD8+CD4-CCR7+CD45RA+ naive T cells. The source of these receptors is a human donor in good health. Some libraries in this study had Jurkat cell RNA spiked in.

This clonotype was found a few times. The gene calls are TRBV27 and TRBJ2-6, with D hard to call. Germline V gene sequence: CDR1 MNHEY, CDR2 SMNVEV (reference sequence). Trimming left V 6 bases short and J 0 bases short, with 6 bases between. The CDR3 contains 14 residues. The CDR3, as DNA: TGTGCCAGCAGAGACACCTCTGGGGCCAACGTCCTGACTTTC. This translates into CASRDTSGANVLTF.

This clonotype was seen a few times. The rearrangement joins TRBV21-1 to TRBJ2-1; the table calls TRBD2, which could not be checked here. TRBV21-1 is designated a pseudogene. The CDR3 has 16 amino acids. The CDR3 is CASKGLAGDWYNEQFF. As DNA, the CDR3 is TGTGCCAGCAAGGGACTAGCGGGAGATTGGTACAATGAGCAGTTCTTC.

About this clonotype: A read error is possible here, since a much larger clone lies one base away. The chain employs TRBV7-9 and TRBJ2-5; a weak D match, TRBD2 (5 bases). CDR1 is SEHNR, CDR2 FQNEAQ, per germline (reference sequence). The CDR3 sequence is 15 residues long. CDR3 sequence reads: CTSSPTRAPQETQYF. The CDR3 DNA reads TGTACCAGCAGCCCAACTAGGGCCCCCCAAGAGACCCAGTACTTC.

In its sample, this clonotype was seen a few times. CDR3 in amino acids: CASSHTSEQFF. The CDR3 DNA follows: TGTGCCAGCAGTCACACAAGTGAGCAGTTCTTC. This rearrangement joins TRBV27 to TRBJ2-1, with D hard to call. Germline loops: CDR1 MNHEY, CDR2 SMNVEV (reference sequence). This CDR3 is 11 amino acids long. Trimming shortened V by 5 bases and J by 9 bases, and 8 bases separated the two germline ends.

With respect to this clonotype: This could be a read error, since a much larger clone is one nucleotide away. This chain joins TRBV2 and TRBJ1-5; D perhaps matches TRBD1 (5 bases). Germline CDR1 and CDR2: SNHLY and FYNNEI. The CDR3 is 14 residues long. The CDR3 loop is CASSPSRGFQSQHF. Here the CDR3 DNA reads TGTGCCAGCTCTCCCTCTCGGGGGTTTCAGTCCCAGCATTTT.

This clonotype was counted only a few times. The gene calls are TRBV19 and TRBJ1-1; D perhaps matches TRBD1 (5 bases). V was trimmed by 3 bases and J by 4 bases, leaving 9 bases between them. The CDR3 runs 13 residues. CDR1 is LNHDA, CDR2 SQIVND, per germline (reference sequence). The CDR3 spells CASSMGVVTEAFF. In DNA form, the CDR3 reads TGTGCCAGTAGTATGGGGGTGGTCACTGAAGCTTTCTTT.

In nucleotides, the CDR3 is TGTGCCAGCAGTTATACAGGGGGAGGTACTGAAGCTTTCTTT. It yields the protein CASSYTGGGTEAFF. The chain has TRBV6-5 and TRBJ1-1; 8 positions match TRBD1. This CDR3 region has 14 residues. The germline V gene encodes CDR1 MNHEY and CDR2 SVGAGI. After removal of 3 bases from V and 5 bases from J, the junction contained 5 bases not matched to a gene.

This clonotype showed up many times. The junction and the germline gene differ at one end; a read error may be behind it. The V call is TRBV7-3, the J call TRBJ2-1; 10 bases map to TRBD2. The germline V gene encodes CDR1 SGHTA and CDR2 FQGTGA. The CDR3 has 15 amino acids. CDR3 nucleotides: TGCGCCAGCAGCCCCGGGACTAGCGTCTACAATGAGCAGTTCTTC. Residues: CASSPGTSVYNEQFF.

Comment on this clonotype: A much larger clone sits a single nucleotide away, making a read error possible. The J gene is TRBJ2-3, the V gene TRBV23-1, with TRBD2 matching 8 bases. TRBV23-1 belongs to the ORF category, with a function that is uncertain. CDR3 length: 16 residues. The CDR3: CASSHNTSGNTGTQYF. Written as DNA, the CDR3 is TGCGCCAGCAGTCATAATACTAGCGGAAACACAGGTACGCAGTATTTT.